This T cell receptor beta chain appears in the sequencing data of a study of T cell changes during pregnancy in multiple sclerosis. Only in-frame clones appear in the TCRdb table, and some are missing; sequencing was by immunoSEQ multiplex PCR. The sample comprises roughly 29,000 clones, roughly nine tenths of which are singletons, and almost 8% rests with the top ten. V was cut by 5 bases and J by 4 bases, with 12 bases left in between. The CDR3 length is 14 residues. The germline V gene encodes CDR1 SGHTA and CDR2 FQGNSA. The receptor was derived from a female donor with multiple sclerosis, enrolled in a pregnancy study. The chain combines TRBV7-2 with TRBJ1-5; the D gene is possibly TRBD1 (6 bases). The sample was CD8+ T cells from peripheral blood mononuclear cells, taken before pregnancy. The CDR3 region is CASSLTGYNQPQHF. The CDR3 DNA sequence: TGTGCCAGCAGCCTTACAGGGTATAATCAGCCCCAGCATTTT.